The 22 T cell receptor beta chains below come from one sample, sequenced in a study of neoadjuvant anti-PD-1 for oral cavity cancer. Using immunoSEQ multiplex PCR, the repertoire was profiled, and TCRdb retains in-frame clones only, with some absent. The sample has tens of thousands of clones, around 40% seen once. Sample time point: after neoadjuvant nivolumab, at surgical resection. The input for sequencing was tumor tissue, taken after nivolumab (anti-PD-1) treatment. These receptors were obtained from a person aged 35-79 years with oral cavity squamous cell carcinoma.

In its sample, this clone was seen a few times. The CDR3 protein is CASSPQETQYF. The CDR3 bases are TGTGCCAGCAGCCCCCAAGAGACCCAGTACTTC. The chain combines TRBV9 with TRBJ2-5, with unresolved D. The CDR3 is made up of 11 amino acids. The V gene's germline CDR1 is SGDLS and CDR2 YYNGEE. V dropped 4 bases and J dropped 1 base, with 2 bases sitting between them.

There are many counts of this clone. This sequence joins TRBV7-3 and TRBJ2-1, with 8 bases identical to TRBD2. This CDR3 contains 13 residues. J was trimmed by 7 bases and V by 4 bases; bases with no gene match: 3. CDR1 SGHTA and CDR2 FQGTGA come from the germline V gene. The CDR3 DNA sequence: TGTGCCAGCAGCTACCAGCGGGGGAATGAGCAGTTCTTC. Amino acid sequence: CASSYQRGNEQFF.

V gene TRBV14 combines with J gene TRBJ2-1; D remains ambiguous. With 0 bases removed from V and 7 bases from J, the gap between germline ends came to 19 bases. This CDR3 is 17 amino acids long. Germline V gives CDR1 SGHDN, CDR2 FVKESK. For the CDR3, the DNA is TGTGCCAGCAGCCAAGATCTCGAACAGTGGTTCTCAAATGAGCAGTTCTTC. Encoded protein: CASSQDLEQWFSNEQFF.

The rearrangement joins TRBV6-5 to TRBJ2-3, with 8 bases matching TRBD2. The J segment lost 5 bases and the V segment lost 5 bases, leaving 6 bases of the junction unmatched. The germline CDR1 and CDR2 sequences are MNHEY and SVGAGI. The CDR3 runs 14 residues. The CDR3 loop reads CASSEGGLGDTQYF. The CDR3, as DNA: TGTGCCAGCAGTGAAGGGGGACTAGGAGATACGCAGTATTTT.

CDR3 nucleotide sequence: TGTGCCAGCAGCCGCCAAGCTAGGGATACGCAGTATTTT. Translating gives CASSRQARDTQYF. This sequence joins TRBV7-9 and TRBJ2-3, with unresolved D. CDR1 and CDR2 (germline): SEHNR, FQNEAQ (reference sequence). The CDR3 sequence is 13 residues long. Trimming cost V 5 bases and J 6 bases, with 12 bases left between them.

This sequence joins TRBV7-8 and TRBJ1-2, with TRBD1 matching over 8 bases. The ends lost 1 base at V and 8 bases at J; junction bases unmatched: 9. The CDR3 length is 15 residues. Germline V gene data show CDR1 as SGHVS and CDR2 as FQNEAQ. The CDR3 sequence is CASSLGAGGVIGYTF. The CDR3 nucleotides are TGTGCCAGCAGCTTAGGGGCAGGGGGCGTGATAGGCTACACCTTC.

The sample holds a few counts of this clone. The rearrangement joins TRBV7-3 to TRBJ2-1; TRBD2 aligns across 7 bases. Germline V lookup: CDR1 SGHTA, CDR2 FQGTGA. The trim removed 5 bases at V and 11 bases at J, leaving 15 bases unmatched. This CDR3 contains 15 residues. The CDR3 region has the DNA TGTGCCAGCAGCCCCGGGGGGAGCGGGGCAATAAAGCAGTTCTTC. This encodes CASSPGGSGAIKQFF.

This clone ranks as medium-sized. The gene calls are TRBV6-5 and TRBJ1-1; weak D call: TRBD1 (5 bases). The ends were cut back, 7 bases at V and 4 bases at J, with 10 bases in the middle. The CDR3 is 12 amino acids. CDR1 is MNHEY, CDR2 SVGAGI, per germline. The CDR3 protein is CASTSGVTEAFF. The CDR3 region has the DNA TGTGCCAGCACCTCGGGGGTCACTGAAGCTTTCTTT.

J is TRBJ1-1 and V is TRBV7-9; a weak D match, TRBD1 (5 bases). CDR1 is SEHNR and CDR2 is FQNEAQ in the germline V gene (reference sequence). CDR3 length: 13 amino acids. The V and J ends lost 5 bases and 2 bases respectively, with 9 bases between them. This chain's CDR3 is CASSPTGNTEAFF. The CDR3 DNA is TGTGCCAGCAGCCCCACAGGTAACACTGAAGCTTTCTTT.

This clone has a single count. This rearrangement joins TRBV29-1 to TRBJ1-2; TRBD1 might be the D (5 bases). This CDR3 is 16 amino acids long. Germline V lookup: CDR1 SQVTM, CDR2 ANQGSEA. Trimming left V 3 bases short and J 0 bases short, with 17 bases between. CDR3 residues: CSVESRGSSANYGYTF. DNA for the CDR3: TGCAGCGTTGAGAGTAGGGGCAGTTCAGCTAACTATGGCTACACCTTC. Full variable domain (outside the CDR3, taken from reference TRBV29-1 and TRBJ1-2): SAVISQKPSRDICQRGTSLTIQCQVDSQVTMMFWYRQQPGQSLTLIATANQGSEATYESGFVIDKFPISRPNLTFSTLTVSNMSPEDSSIYLCSVESRGSSANYGYTFGSGTRLTVV.

This rearrangement joins TRBV29-1 to TRBJ1-1; D perhaps matches TRBD1 (5 bases). Germline V gene sequence: CDR1 SQVTM, CDR2 ANQGSEA. V was cut by 3 bases and J by 3 bases, with 11 bases left in between. The CDR3 covers 13 residues. CDR3 in amino acids: CSVEGSGHTEAFF. The CDR3 bases are TGCAGCGTTGAGGGGTCAGGGCACACTGAAGCTTTCTTT.

This clone showed up just a few times. The rearrangement uses TRBV5-6 and TRBJ1-2; no reliable D call. CDR1 and CDR2 from the germline V gene are SGHDT and YYEEEE. The CDR3 is 14 residues long. V dropped 4 bases and J dropped 0 bases, with 10 bases sitting between them. CDR3 residues: CASSIGPSNYGYTF. CDR3 sequence (DNA): TGTGCCAGCAGCATTGGTCCTTCTAACTATGGCTACACCTTC.

The table lists this clone with a few counts. This rearrangement joins TRBV5-1 to TRBJ2-1, with D possibly being TRBD2 (5 bases). The V gene lost 5 bases and the J gene lost 0 bases, with 15 bases spanning the gap. The CDR3 is 16 residues long. CDR1 is SGHRS and CDR2 is YFSETQ in the germline V gene. The CDR3 DNA reads as TGCGCCAGCAGAGATTCGGTAGGGAGCTCCTACAATGAGCAGTTCTTC. This codes for CASRDSVGSSYNEQFF.

The table lists this clone with a few counts. V and J are TRBV5-1 and TRBJ2-2, with 8 bases lining up with TRBD1. The germline CDR1 and CDR2 sequences are SGHRS and YFSETQ. V lost 2 bases to trimming and J lost 5 bases; unmatched junction nucleotides: 5. This CDR3 region has 15 residues. The CDR3 DNA reads TGCGCCAGCAGCTTTACAGGGGGAGAGACCGGGGAGCTGTTTTTT. Its translation: CASSFTGGETGELFF. Variable domain in full (rest from reference TRBV5-1 and TRBJ2-2): KAGVTQTPRYLIKTRGQQVTLSCSPISGHRSVSWYQQTPGQGLQFLFEYFSETQRNKGNFPGRFSGRQFSNSRSEMNVSTLELGDSALYLCASSFTGGETGELFFGEGSRLTVL.

The rearrangement links TRBV11-2 to TRBJ2-7; 9 bases line up with TRBD2. Germline values: CDR1 SGHAT, CDR2 FQNNGV. The CDR3 consists of 16 residues. The junction had 10 bases not matched to a gene; V was cut back by 5 bases and J by 2 bases. Written as DNA, the CDR3 is TGTGCCAGCAGCACCCTAGCGGGACGAGATGCCTACGAGCAGTACTTC. Protein sequence: CASSTLAGRDAYEQYF.

The V and J genes are TRBV11-3 and TRBJ2-1, with 10 positions matching TRBD2. The J segment lost 8 bases and the V segment lost 4 bases, leaving 8 bases of the junction unmatched. This CDR3 region has 15 residues. Germline V gene sequence: CDR1 SGHNT, CDR2 YENEEA. CDR3 amino acids: CASSSGLAITDEQFF. DNA of the CDR3: TGTGCCAGCAGCTCGGGACTAGCGATTACGGATGAGCAGTTCTTC. Based on the CDR3 plus reference TRBV11-3 and TRBJ2-1, the full variable domain is EAGVVQSPRYKIIEKKQPVAFWCNPISGHNTLYWYLQNLGQGPELLIRYENEEAVDDSQLPKDRFSAERLKGVDSTLKIQPAELGDSAVYLCASSSGLAITDEQFFGPGTRLTVL.

A few counts support this clone. The chain couples TRBV6-6 to TRBJ1-5; D possibly corresponds to TRBD1 (5 bases). CDR1 MNHNY and CDR2 SVGAGI come from the germline V gene (reference sequence). The V end was cut by 2 bases, the J end by 6 bases, with 14 bases between. The CDR3 has 15 amino acids. CDR3 DNA sequence: TGTGCCAGCAGTTACAATGGGGGGTGGGGTCAGCCCCAGCATTTT. Translating it yields CASSYNGGWGQPQHF.

This clone was counted between two and nine times. This chain uses TRBV5-4 with TRBJ1-6; D not certain. In germline, CDR1 is SGHNT, CDR2 YYREEE (reference sequence). This CDR3 has 14 residues. V was trimmed by 2 bases and J by 10 bases, leaving 13 bases between them. CDR3 DNA: TGTGCCAGCAGCTTAGACGGTGGAGGGTCACCCCTCCACTTT. It translates to CASSLDGGGSPLHF.

This clone was detected a few times. The chain couples TRBV18 to TRBJ2-7, with 13 bases matching TRBD2. Germline lookup yields CDR1 KGHSH and CDR2 LQKENI. J was trimmed by 2 bases and V by 5 bases; bases with no gene match: 9. This CDR3 has 17 amino acids. The CDR3 reads CASSSGLAGERAYEQYF. CDR3 nucleotides: TGTGCCAGCTCATCAGGACTAGCGGGAGAGCGGGCCTACGAGCAGTACTTC.

This sequence joins TRBV7-9 and TRBJ1-3; D gene uncertain. The V and J ends lost 4 bases and 0 bases respectively, with 13 bases between them. The V gene's germline CDR1 is SEHNR and CDR2 FQNEAQ (reference sequence). The CDR3 has 16 amino acids. CDR3 loop: CASSSTADDSGNTIYF. The DNA of the CDR3 is TGTGCCAGCAGCTCCACAGCGGACGACTCTGGAAACACCATATATTTT.

This clone is classed as medium-sized (0.01 to 0.1%). The chain links TRBV5-1 to TRBJ1-2; D might be TRBD1 (5 bases). This CDR3 has 12 residues. Germline V gene sequence: CDR1 SGHRS, CDR2 YFSETQ. V was trimmed by 4 bases and J by 6 bases, leaving 10 bases between them. As DNA, the CDR3 is TGCGCCAGCAGCACGAGGGGTCATGGCTACACCTTC. This translates into CASSTRGHGYTF.

This sequence joins TRBV27 and TRBJ1-4; 9 bases are a match to TRBD1. Germline V gives CDR1 MNHEY, CDR2 SMNVEV (reference sequence). The CDR3 has 17 residues. Trimming took 6 bases from V and 7 from J; bases not matched to a gene: 15. This CDR3 reads CASRTGTGFFLGEKLFF. CDR3 bases: TGTGCCAGCAGAACCGGGACAGGGTTCTTCCTCGGTGAAAAACTGTTTTTT.